The sequence of this T cell receptor beta chain was determined in a study of cytomegalovirus exposure and HLA in healthy donors. The repertoire was sequenced with immunoSEQ multiplex PCR; TCRdb's copy has only in-frame clones and lacks some. The table lists about 220,000 clones, about 87% of them singletons, with 2.6% in the top ten. This clone was seen a single time. Sequencing used PBMCs. This clonotype was obtained from a young man in good health and CMV-seronegative.

The CDR3 spells CASSLLSRTDTQYF. Written as DNA, the CDR3 is TGTGCCAGCAGTTTACTGAGTAGAACAGATACGCAGTATTTT. V usage is TRBV27 and J usage is TRBJ2-3, with D uncertain. Germline V lookup: CDR1 MNHEY, CDR2 SMNVEV (reference sequence). The CDR3 is 14 amino acids. V lost 2 bases to trimming and J lost 3 bases, with 9 bases between them.